These 24 T cell receptor beta chains originate from one sample sequenced in a study of shared clonotypes between healthy human individuals. Sequencing was performed with immunoSEQ multiplex PCR; in TCRdb, only in-frame clones are kept and a portion is missing. The top ten hold approximately 56% of the sample, which has under 85,000 clones, about 64% seen once. Source material: memory CD8+ T cells sorted from blood. The subset denotes: CD45RO+ cells pooled with CCR7-negative TemRA cells. The receptors come from a young man in good health.

The V gene is TRBV11-2, the J gene TRBJ2-3, with 10 bases identical to TRBD2. The V segment lost 5 bases and the J segment 6 bases; nucleotides outside the gene matches: 14. The CDR3 covers 17 residues. The germline CDR1 and CDR2 sequences are SGHAT and FQNNGV. The CDR3 nucleotides are TGTGCCAGCAGCGCATCCCCCCTAGCGGGAGTTTTGGATACGCAGTATTTT. Protein sequence: CASSASPLAGVLDTQYF.

This clone was counted ten times or more. V usage is TRBV7-2 and J usage is TRBJ1-3; possible D gene TRBD1, 5 bases. In germline, CDR1 is SGHTA, CDR2 FQGNSA. The CDR3 runs 14 residues. Trimming pared 5 bases from V and 0 bases from J, leaving 8 bases between. The chain's CDR3 is CASSKGTSGNTIYF. The CDR3 DNA reads as TGTGCCAGCAGCAAAGGGACCTCTGGAAACACCATATATTTT.

Many counts were recorded for this clone. The V and J genes are TRBV28 and TRBJ2-7; tentatively, D is TRBD1 (6 bases). Trimming took off 4 bases at V and 2 bases at J, with 12 bases between the two ends. The CDR3 contains 14 residues. CDR1 is MDHEN and CDR2 is SYDVKM in the germline V gene. The CDR3 DNA sequence: TGTGCCAGCAGTTCAGGGGAATGGACCTACGAGCAGTACTTC. Encoded protein: CASSSGEWTYEQYF. The full variable domain, rest sourced from reference TRBV28 and TRBJ2-7, is DVKVTQSSRYLVKRTGEKVFLECVQDMDHENMFWYRQDPGLGLRLIYFSYDVKMKEKGDIPEGYSVSREKKERFSLILESASTNQTSMYLCASSSGEWTYEQYFGPGTRLTVT.

V and J are TRBV28 and TRBJ1-3; 8 nucleotides agree with TRBD1. The ends lost 6 bases at V and 4 bases at J; junction bases unmatched: 8. The CDR3 is 15 amino acids. The germline gives CDR1 MDHEN, CDR2 SYDVKM. The CDR3 loop reads CASSPDRGNGNTIYF. CDR3 DNA: TGTGCCAGCAGCCCAGACAGGGGTAACGGAAACACCATATATTTT.

The chain couples TRBV7-6 to TRBJ2-1, with 7 bases lining up with TRBD2. Germline V gene sequence: CDR1 SGHVS, CDR2 FNYEAQ. The CDR3 consists of 12 residues. V shed 3 bases, J shed 13 bases, and the junction held 6 bases outside the gene matches. The CDR3 nucleotides read TGTGCCAGCAGCTTGGGCGGGAGTTCCCAGTTCTTC. This codes for CASSLGGSSQFF.

This clone has just a few counts. The chain carries TRBV6-5 and TRBJ1-1; D perhaps matches TRBD1 (6 bases). Germline V gene sequence: CDR1 MNHEY, CDR2 SVGAGI. V gave up 6 bases and J gave up 4 bases, with 12 bases separating them. The length of the CDR3 is 13 residues. CDR3 DNA: TGTGCCAGCAGGAGGGGAGGGGGCACTGAAGCTTTCTTT. The encoded protein is CASRRGGGTEAFF.

This clone was observed a handful of times. The V call is TRBV28, the J call TRBJ2-3; 7 bases align to TRBD2. CDR1 and CDR2 (germline): MDHEN, SYDVKM. J gave up 0 bases and V 2 bases, and 20 bases lay outside the gene matches. CDR3 length equals 21 residues. CDR3 loop: CASSLVAGDRDYVSSTDTQYF. The CDR3 DNA sequence: TGTGCCAGCAGTTTAGTAGCGGGTGACCGGGACTACGTCTCTAGCACAGATACGCAGTATTTT. Filled out from reference TRBV28 and TRBJ2-3, the complete variable domain reads DVKVTQSSRYLVKRTGEKVFLECVQDMDHENMFWYRQDPGLGLRLIYFSYDVKMKEKGDIPEGYSVSREKKERFSLILESASTNQTSMYLCASSLVAGDRDYVSSTDTQYFGPGTRLTVL.

This clone was found a few times. The chain links TRBV5-1 to TRBJ2-3; TRBD1 might be the D (6 bases). V lost 5 bases, J lost 2 bases, and 9 bases lay in between. The CDR3 runs to 13 residues. Germline assignment: CDR1 SGHRS and CDR2 YFSETQ. In DNA form, the CDR3 reads TGCGCCAGCAGAGGACAGCCCACAGATACGCAGTATTTT. Translated, it gives CASRGQPTDTQYF.

The V and J genes are TRBV2 and TRBJ2-7, with 7 nucleotides matching TRBD1. The V and J ends lost 4 bases and 1 base, in that order; junction bases with no gene match: 13. This CDR3 comprises 17 residues. Germline V gene sequence: CDR1 SNHLY, CDR2 FYNNEI. The CDR3 sequence: CASSATKGQKKSYEQYF. The CDR3 coding sequence is TGTGCCAGCAGTGCGACTAAGGGACAGAAGAAATCCTACGAGCAGTACTTC.

The genes are TRBV9 and TRBJ1-5; D possibly corresponds to TRBD1 (5 bases). The CDR3 sequence is 12 residues long. Germline-derived CDR1 and CDR2 are SGDLS and YYNGEE. Between the trimmed V and J ends, which lost 4 bases and 6 bases, there was a span of 8 bases. The CDR3: CASSQGSQPQHF. Written as DNA, the CDR3 is TGTGCCAGCAGCCAGGGTAGTCAGCCCCAGCATTTT.

The rearrangement uses TRBV7-8 and TRBJ2-2; D is uncertain. Germline V gives CDR1 SGHVS, CDR2 FQNEAQ. The CDR3 runs 14 residues. With 5 bases removed from V and 1 base from J, the gap between germline ends came to 8 bases. For the CDR3, the DNA is TGTGCCAGCAGCACGACGGAGAACACCGGGGAGCTGTTTTTT. Residues: CASSTTENTGELFF.

J is TRBJ2-3 and V is TRBV2; 7 positions match TRBD1. V shed 6 bases, J shed 4 bases, and the junction held 7 bases outside the gene matches. The CDR3 extends over 14 amino acids. Looked up from germline, CDR1 is SNHLY and CDR2 is FYNNEI. The CDR3 DNA reads TGTGCCAGCAGAGACAGGGTCGGCGCAGATACGCAGTATTTT. Encoded protein: CASRDRVGADTQYF. The full variable domain, rest sourced from reference TRBV2 and TRBJ2-3, is EPEVTQTPSHQVTQMGQEVILRCVPISNHLYFYWYRQILGQKVEFLVSFYNNEISEKSEIFDDQFSVERPDGSNFTLKIRSTKLEDSAMYFCASRDRVGADTQYFGPGTRLTVL.

The V gene is TRBV6-6, the J gene TRBJ1-5, with 10 bases that match TRBD1. CDR3 length equals 16 residues. Germline V gene lookup returns CDR1 MNHNY and CDR2 SVGAGI (reference sequence). V gave up 5 bases and J gave up 4 bases; unmatched junction bases: 8. The CDR3 protein is CASSPGTGAQNQPQHF. The CDR3, as DNA: TGTGCCAGCAGTCCCGGGACAGGGGCGCAAAATCAGCCCCAGCATTTT.

V gene TRBV9 combines with J gene TRBJ2-1, with D perhaps matching TRBD1 or TRBD2 (5 bases each). Germline assignment: CDR1 SGDLS and CDR2 YYNGEE. The V end lost 2 bases, the J end lost 1 base, and 10 bases lay between the germline ends. The CDR3 runs 15 residues. Written as DNA, the CDR3 is TGTGCCAGCAGCGTGGGGGAAGCGTCCTACAATGAGCAGTTCTTC. Amino acid sequence: CASSVGEASYNEQFF.

Regarding this clone: It may be a read error: a sequence one base away is much more abundant. CDR3 DNA: TGCGCCGGCGCCACCGGGAACGACGACCACAATGAGCAGTTCTTC. The encoded protein is CAGATGNDDHNEQFF. This chain links TRBV5-1 with TRBJ2-1; tentative D call: TRBD2 (5 bases). CDR1 is SGHRS and CDR2 is YFSETQ in the germline V gene. There are 15 residues in the CDR3. Trimming took off 10 bases at V and 5 bases at J, with 22 bases between the two ends.

In nucleotides, the CDR3 is TGTGCCAGCAGTCTACCGGGACTAGCGTACAATGAGCAGTTCTTC. It specifies CASSLPGLAYNEQFF. The V gene is TRBV7-9, the J gene TRBJ2-1; 10 bases align to TRBD2. This CDR3 has 15 amino acids. Germline CDR1 SEHNR, CDR2 FQNEAQ (reference sequence). V gave up 6 bases and J gave up 4 bases; unmatched junction bases: 6.

This chain links TRBV11-2 with TRBJ2-1, with D perhaps TRBD2 (5 bases). Germline CDR1 and CDR2: SGHAT and FQNNGV. The CDR3 loop spans 16 amino acids. V lost 4 bases and J lost 7, with 20 bases in between. The CDR3 sequence is CASSYEGLSPFNEQFF. CDR3 nucleotide sequence: TGTGCCAGCAGCTATGAGGGTCTATCCCCTTTTAATGAGCAGTTCTTC.

The rearrangement uses TRBV7-3 and TRBJ2-3; 13 nucleotides match TRBD2. Germline V lookup: CDR1 SGHTA, CDR2 FQGTGA. V lost 5 bases, J lost 6 bases, and 8 bases stayed unmatched. The CDR3 has 16 amino acids. The CDR3 DNA sequence: TGTGCCAGCAGCAAGGAGGGACTAGCGGGATGGGATACGCAGTATTTT. Protein sequence: CASSKEGLAGWDTQYF.

The CDR3 coding sequence is TGTGCCAGCAGCTTGCCGGGACTAGCCCACGAGCAGTACTTC. Protein product: CASSLPGLAHEQYF. The chain links TRBV5-4 to TRBJ2-7; TRBD2 matches at 9 bases. Looked up from germline, CDR1 is SGHNT and CDR2 is YYREEE (reference sequence). The length of the CDR3 is 14 residues. V shed 1 base, J shed 5 bases, and the junction held 4 bases outside the gene matches. Looking up the rest from reference TRBV5-4 and TRBJ2-7 gives the full variable domain: ETGVTQSPTHLIKTRGQQVTLRCSSQSGHNTVSWYQQALGQGPQFIFQYYREEENGRGNFPPRFSGLQFPNYSSELNVNALELDDSALYLCASSLPGLAHEQYFGPGTRLTVT.

V and J are TRBV27 and TRBJ2-4, with a tentative D call TRBD2 (5 bases). Germline CDR1 and CDR2: MNHEY and SMNVEV (reference sequence). V was cut by 3 bases and J by 14 bases, with 14 bases left in between. This CDR3 has 12 amino acids. The CDR3 nucleotides read TGTGCCAGCAGTTTCCCCCGAGGGCGAAAGTACTTC. This translates into CASSFPRGRKYF.

The chain recombines TRBV9 with TRBJ2-4, with a possible D match to TRBD2 (6 bases). CDR1 is SGDLS and CDR2 is YYNGEE in the germline V gene. This CDR3 region has 15 residues. Trimming removed 2 bases from V and 0 bases from J, with 9 bases in between. DNA of the CDR3: TGTGCCAGCAGCGTCCGAGCGGGAGCCAAAAACATTCAGTACTTC. Its translation is CASSVRAGAKNIQYF.

The V gene is TRBV9, the J gene TRBJ2-7; D gene uncertain. There are 13 residues in the CDR3. Germline CDR1 SGDLS, CDR2 YYNGEE. The ends were cut back, 0 bases at V and 1 base at J, with 5 bases in the middle. In nucleotides, the CDR3 is TGTGCCAGCAGCGTAGCCGAATCCTACGAGCAGTACTTC. It yields the protein CASSVAESYEQYF.

V and J are TRBV25-1 and TRBJ2-2; D is unclear. Germline V gene lookup returns CDR1 MGHDK and CDR2 SYGVNS. This CDR3 comprises 14 residues. With 2 bases removed from V and 5 bases from J, the gap between germline ends came to 9 bases. Written as DNA, the CDR3 is TGTGCCAGCAGTGAAACCAGGCAGACCGGGGAGCTGTTTTTT. Protein sequence: CASSETRQTGELFF.

The genes are TRBV4-3 and TRBJ2-3; tentatively, D is TRBD1 (6 bases). From germline, CDR1 is LGHNA and CDR2 YSLEER. This CDR3 has 14 amino acids. V was shortened by 2 bases and J by 8 bases, with 14 bases between the two germline ends. The chain's CDR3 is CASSQLITGSTQYF. CDR3 nucleotides: TGCGCCAGCAGCCAACTAATCACAGGGAGTACGCAGTATTTT.